The present TCR beta chain was sequenced within a study of blood T cell repertoires in COVID-19 (dated by TCRdb to 2018 to 2021). With regard to the full study: Samples from collaborators originated in the United States, Italy and Spain and spanned both the acute and convalescent phases of COVID-19. The material from the prospective study consisted of cDNA or gDNA derived from T cells, B-cell-depleted T cells, or PBMCs. Deeply sampled blood TCRbeta repertoires from subjects exposed to, actively infected with, or recovered from COVID-19 were included in the dataset. The repertoires were released in a freely available public database meant as a resource for research on the immune response to SARS-CoV-2. The samples were drawn from the first 160 participants of the ongoing ImmuneRACE study and from over a thousand subjects provided by 6 global collaborators. A de-identified subject ID, COVID-19 status, age in years and sex were almost always included in the sample metadata. Where available, HLA class I and class II types were taken from metadata supplied by the sample provider and were not determined by assay-based typing. The study at large found these results: The amount of clinical and demographic metadata varied by source and participant and was provided uncurated.

The immunoSEQ Assay, a bias-controlled multiplex PCR, was used to amplify TCRbeta CDR3 regions from genomic DNA. Per the source publication's procedure: The number of nucleated cells in each sample was estimated from the amplification of reference gene primers within the assay. To quantify the absolute abundance of each unique TCRbeta CDR3 rearrangement, sequence reads were collapsed and filtered. Productive Simpson clonality was computed per sample as the square root of Simpson's diversity index over productive rearrangements. This immuneACCESS table, as held by TCRdb, lists in-frame sequences with V and J called but not all clones. Of the missing ones, under half trace to an unresolved V gene in checked studies; the others have no known cause. The V and J calls and clone size are taken from that table; D and trimming were inferred from the DNA. This sample lists roughly 180,000 clones; approximately 77% were detected once. The ten largest clones add up to around 18% of the sample.

About this clone: Its antigen remains unidentified. No base quality values were provided; no much bigger clone lies one nucleotide off.

Participants in the prospective study were aged 18 to 89 years, lived in 24 United States geographic areas, and enrolled through a virtual design. To assign participants to cohorts, the prospective study relied on clinical history that participants themselves reported in a screening survey and a study questionnaire. For ImmuneRACE Cohort 3, a participant was defined as recovered based on two consecutive negative NP/OP PCR tests, clearance by a healthcare professional, or resolution of symptoms. In the prospective study, whole blood, serum and a nasopharyngeal or oropharyngeal swab were collected from each participant by mobile phlebotomists. Participants in the prospective study had the option to provide additional blood draws and questionnaires over a roughly 2-month period. Prospective study blood samples were shipped either frozen or at room temperature before DNA extraction. Taken from the germline V gene (reference sequence), the CDR1 and CDR2 loops are LNHDA and SQIVND. V is reduced by 8 bases and J by 1 base, leaving a spacing of 15 bases between them. The CDR3 starts with the cysteine, ends with the phenylalanine, and has 16 residues. The read is trimmed to its CDR3 DNA, 48 bases read in frame from base 1.

Here the chain combines TRBV19 and TRBJ2-6; TRBD1 is a possible D gene, resting on 8 matching bases. The specimen was PBMCs or T cells enriched from blood (not recorded which). This clonotype was sampled from a man aged 55 to 69 who had recovered from COVID-19. DNA sequence: TGTGCCAGTCAACACAGGGGGGGGTCTGGGGCCAACGTCCTGACTTTC. Its coded protein is CASQHRGGSGANVLTF. Beyond the CDR3, the reference TRBV19 and TRBJ2-6 genes provide the residues; the full variable domain reads: DGGITQSPKYLFRKEGQNVTLSCEQNLNHDAMYWYRQDPGQGLRLIYYSQIVNDFQKGDIAEGYSVSREKKESFPLTVTSAQKNPTAFYLCASQHRGGSGANVLTFGAGSRLTVL.